This passage covers 14 T cell receptor beta chains from one sample sequenced in a study of CD8+ T cells in alopecia areata. Indicated treatment: oral pan-JAK inhibitor, 5-10 mg twice daily. As the sequencing template, cDNA was produced by extracting RNA and reverse transcribing it. Profiling relied on immunoSEQ multiplex PCR, and the TCRdb table lists in-frame clones only, not all of them. The repertoire has 120,000 or so clones, roughly 58% of them found once; the top ten carry roughly 30%. The material was CD8+ T cells sorted from blood, obtained at week 4, from a patient treated with tofacitinib. The origin of the receptors is a human donor with alopecia areata.

V is TRBV30 and J is TRBJ1-4, with D uncertain. This CDR3 has 15 amino acids. Trimming shortened V by 0 bases and J by 2 bases, and 10 bases separated the two germline ends. Germline assignment: CDR1 GTSNPN and CDR2 SVGIG (reference sequence). CDR3 protein: CAWSVQSTTNEKLFF. For the CDR3, the DNA is TGTGCCTGGAGTGTACAGTCAACCACTAATGAAAAACTGTTTTTT.

J is TRBJ2-3 and V is TRBV2, with D possibly being TRBD1 or TRBD2 (6 bases each). Looked up from germline, CDR1 is SNHLY and CDR2 is FYNNEI. V dropped 1 base and J dropped 4 bases, with 21 bases sitting between them. The CDR3 totals 18 residues. The CDR3 here is CASSEDSDGGGSADTQYF. The CDR3 coding sequence is TGTGCCAGCAGTGAAGACTCGGACGGGGGCGGTTCCGCAGATACGCAGTATTTT.

The V and J genes are TRBV27 and TRBJ2-3; possible D gene TRBD2, 7 bases. The CDR3 extends over 17 amino acids. The V end lost 3 bases, the J end lost 6 bases, and 22 bases lay between the germline ends. Per the germline V gene, CDR1 is MNHEY and CDR2 is SMNVEV (reference sequence). This chain's CDR3 is CASSFAHWGGLGDTQYF. Written as DNA, the CDR3 is TGTGCCAGCAGTTTTGCGCACTGGGGGGGCCTCGGGGATACGCAGTATTTT.

The chain employs TRBV25-1 and TRBJ2-3; tentative D call: TRBD1 (6 bases). V was cut by 7 bases and J by 3 bases, with 20 bases left in between. The CDR3 totals 16 residues. Germline lookup yields CDR1 MGHDK and CDR2 SYGVNS. Here the CDR3 reads CASTDIGGWETDTQYF. The CDR3 DNA sequence: TGTGCCAGCACAGATATAGGGGGATGGGAAACAGATACGCAGTATTTT.

The V gene is TRBV7-9, the J gene TRBJ2-3, with D uncertain. The CDR3 is made up of 16 amino acids. V was trimmed by 5 bases and J by 0 bases, leaving 15 bases between them. Germline V gene lookup returns CDR1 SEHNR and CDR2 FQNEAQ (reference sequence). The CDR3 DNA is TGTGCCAGCAGCAACCCACTGTTGGGCAGCACAGATACGCAGTATTTT. It yields the protein CASSNPLLGSTDTQYF. Full variable domain (missing parts from reference TRBV7-9 and TRBJ2-3): DTGVSQNPRHKITKRGQNVTFRCDPISEHNRLYWYRQTLGQGPEFLTYFQNEAQLEKSRLLSDRFSAERPKGSFSTLEIQRTEQGDSAMYLCASSNPLLGSTDTQYFGPGTRLTVL.

The chain uses TRBV30 and TRBJ1-2; D unresolved. This CDR3 comprises 14 residues. Germline V gene lookup returns CDR1 GTSNPN and CDR2 SVGIG (reference sequence). V lost 5 bases to trimming and J lost 7 bases, with 20 bases between them. The CDR3 spells CAWDPGADGGGYTF. CDR3 DNA sequence: TGTGCCTGGGACCCGGGAGCAGACGGAGGTGGCTACACCTTC.

This clone was recorded a few times. The V call is TRBV30, the J call TRBJ1-2; no reliable D call. The germline V and J ends were trimmed by 5 bases and 4 bases, with 20 bases remaining between them. The CDR3 extends over 15 amino acids. Germline-derived CDR1 and CDR2 are GTSNPN and SVGIG (reference sequence). The CDR3 coding sequence is TGTGCCTGGCATTCGGAGCTGTCTCGGCTCTATGGCTACACCTTC. It is translated as CAWHSELSRLYGYTF.

This clone has only a few counts. This chain links TRBV5-1 with TRBJ1-5; D is unresolved. V lost 0 bases to trimming and J lost 0 bases, with 7 bases between them. The germline V gene has CDR1 SGHRS and CDR2 YFSETQ. The CDR3 extends over 15 amino acids. This CDR3 is CASSLEGDSNQPQHF. CDR3 nucleotide sequence: TGCGCCAGCAGCTTGGAAGGCGATAGCAATCAGCCCCAGCATTTT.

The chain uses TRBV7-2 and TRBJ1-2; 7 bases line up with TRBD1. In germline, CDR1 is SGHTA, CDR2 FQGNSA. V dropped 1 base and J dropped 3; count of bases not matched to a gene: 2. This CDR3 has 14 residues. CDR3 in amino acids: CASSLGQGDYGYTF. CDR3 nucleotide sequence: TGTGCCAGCAGCTTAGGGCAGGGGGACTATGGCTACACCTTC.

In its sample, this clone was seen a few times. This chain uses TRBV15 with TRBJ2-5; possible D gene TRBD1, 6 bases. Germline V gives CDR1 LNHNV, CDR2 YYDKDF (reference sequence). The CDR3 runs to 12 residues. Trimming stripped 4 bases from V and 5 bases from J, with 8 bases between. The CDR3 is CATSTGAETQYF. CDR3 coding DNA: TGTGCCACCAGCACAGGGGCCGAGACCCAGTACTTC.

The J gene is TRBJ2-7, the V gene TRBV12-5; unclear D gene. V lost 5 bases and J lost 5, with 13 bases in between. Germline V gene sequence: CDR1 LGHNT, CDR2 FRNRAP. This CDR3 has 13 residues. The CDR3 coding sequence is TGTGCTAGTGGTGGGTTCAGTGGCGACGAGCAGTACTTC. Translated: CASGGFSGDEQYF.

This rearrangement joins TRBV29-1 to TRBJ1-4, with D perhaps TRBD1 (6 bases). The germline V gene has CDR1 SQVTM and CDR2 ANQGSEA. Trimming shortened V by 8 bases and J by 6 bases, and 16 bases separated the two germline ends. There are 13 residues in the CDR3. CDR3 residues: CSYLQGYDEKLFF. CDR3 bases: TGCAGCTACCTTCAGGGGTACGATGAAAAACTGTTTTTT.

The chain carries TRBV12-5 and TRBJ2-3, with TRBD2 matching 7 bases. Germline loops: CDR1 LGHNT, CDR2 FRNRAP. J was trimmed by 7 bases and V by 5 bases; bases with no gene match: 27. The length of the CDR3 is 20 residues. CDR3 residues: CASGPRPHFRPPGGANTQYF. The CDR3 DNA reads as TGTGCTAGTGGTCCCCGTCCCCATTTCCGACCCCCGGGGGGTGCGAATACGCAGTATTTT.

J is TRBJ1-5 and V is TRBV30; D ambiguous. Trimming stripped 3 bases from V and 4 bases from J, with 10 bases between. In germline, CDR1 is GTSNPN, CDR2 SVGIG (reference sequence). The CDR3 spans 13 residues. Written as DNA, the CDR3 is TGTGCCTGGAGCGGAGGCAGTAATCAGCCCCAGCATTTT. Its translation is CAWSGGSNQPQHF.